The subject of this entry is one T cell receptor beta chain. Its antigen remains unknown. TCR beta CDR3 sequences were amplified from RNA transcripts. The HTBI primer set was used in a first-round RT-PCR of the TCR CDR3. TCRdb called the multiplex PCR reads again in MiXCR, with one record for every CDR3 protein. Of 250,000 or so distinct CDR3 sequences listed, 12% to 15% are singletons. Germline CDR1 MNHNS, CDR2 SASEGT. Trimming removed 6 bases from V and 1 base from J, with 10 bases in between. The CDR3 spans 15 residues. This sample is part of a study of T cells in Graves' hyperthyroidism and ophthalmopathy. Whole-study results and caveats: Blood shared most expanded thyroid clonotypes above 0.001.

The J gene is TRBJ2-6, the V gene TRBV6-1; D gene ambiguous. This clonotype was obtained from a woman aged 50 to 60 with Graves' hyperthyroidism that later progressed to Graves' ophthalmopathy. Sequenced material: blood. CDR3 sequence: CASSRTLSGANVLTF. CDR3 DNA: TGTGCCAGCAGCCGAACCCTTTCTGGGGCCAACGTCCTGACTTTC.